This entry is about one T cell receptor (beta chain). Its target is unknown. The data derive from a study of cytomegalovirus exposure and HLA in healthy donors. Study-wide results and caveats: A missense DCLRE1C variant was associated with V- and J-gene trimming of TCR beta chains in a later analysis, and an independent cohort replicated the association. It was shown in a later analysis that HLA-associated TCR beta chains were more clonally expanded than other, equally common chains.

13 Jbeta primers and 60 Vbeta primers were used for the PCR. The data were produced by immunoSEQ multiplex PCR, yet TCRdb's version contains in-frame clones alone and is incomplete. The table includes fewer than 300,000 clones, 75% to 90% detected once. This CDR3 contains 15 residues. The germline V gene encodes CDR1 MDHEN and CDR2 SYDVKM. V lost 5 bases to trimming and J lost 3 bases; unmatched junction nucleotides: 10. Input material: PBMCs. This receptor was taken from a man in his forties in good health and CMV-seropositive. The chain employs TRBV28 and TRBJ2-7, with 7 nucleotides matching TRBD1. The CDR3 DNA reads as TGTGCCAGCAGTCTCCGGGACAGTCAGCTCTACGAGCAGTACTTC. The encoded protein is CASSLRDSQLYEQYF.